Listed below are T cell receptor beta chains from one sample, sequenced in a study of blood T cell repertoires in COVID-19. Only in-frame clones appear in the TCRdb table, and some are missing; sequencing was by immunoSEQ multiplex PCR. The data contain 110,000 or so clones, roughly 80% of them singletons. Material: peripheral blood. The origin of the receptors is a man between 65 and 85 years old with acute or convalescent COVID-19. CDR3s include the opening cysteine and the closing phenylalanine or tryptophan. Fields, in order: D gene, V gene, clone size, J gene, CDR3 protein, CDR3 DNA. A D gene is named only where the DNA matches it firmly. Clone sizes are given selectively: once, few, many, or a class where the clone is expanded.

-	TRBV4-2	-	TRBJ2-1	CASSQGQSYNEQFF	TGTGCCAGCAGCCAAGGACAGTCCTACAATGAGCAGTTCTTC
-	TRBV2	few	TRBJ1-5	CASSEQGKTPQHF	TGTGCCAGCAGTGAACAGGGGAAAACGCCCCAGCATTTT
TRBD2	TRBV7-2	-	TRBJ2-1	CASRYLAGVIYNEQFF	TGTGCCAGCAGGTATTTAGCGGGAGTAATCTACAATGAGCAGTTCTTC
TRBD1	TRBV5-6	once	TRBJ1-3	CASSPGTGSGNTIYF	TGTGCCAGCAGCCCCGGGACAGGCTCTGGAAACACCATATATTTT
-	TRBV14	-	TRBJ2-1	CASSQASAYNEQFF	TGTGCCAGCAGCCAGGCTAGCGCATACAATGAGCAGTTCTTC
-	TRBV7-8	once	TRBJ1-2	CASSFDSNYGYTF	TGTGCCAGCAGCTTTGACAGTAACTATGGCTACACCTTC
TRBD2	TRBV2	-	TRBJ2-4	CASSDRVAGAKNIQYF	TGTGCCAGCAGTGATAGAGTAGCGGGAGCCAAAAACATTCAGTACTTC
TRBD1	TRBV7-3	-	TRBJ2-5	CASSSQGAAETQYF	TGTGCCAGCAGCTCCCAGGGGGCTGCCGAGACCCAGTACTTC
-	TRBV11-3	few	TRBJ2-1	CASSFSGHNNEQFF	TGTGCCAGCAGCTTTTCAGGGCACAACAATGAGCAGTTCTTC
TRBD1	TRBV5-1	-	TRBJ2-6	CASSLVGQGVSGANVLTF	TGCGCCAGCAGCTTGGTAGGACAGGGTGTCTCTGGGGCCAACGTCCTGACTTTC
TRBD1	TRBV20-1	-	TRBJ1-5	CSASFGTGGYNQPQHF	TGCAGTGCTAGTTTTGGGACAGGGGGATACAATCAGCCCCAGCATTTT
-	TRBV18	once	TRBJ2-7	CASSPSSDEQYF	TGTGCCAGCTCACCAAGTTCGGACGAGCAGTACTTC
-	TRBV23-1	-	TRBJ2-5	CASSPHQGRAETQYF	TGCGCCAGCAGTCCTCACCAGGGGCGCGCGGAGACCCAGTACTTC
-	TRBV27	-	TRBJ2-7	CASSSDRSLLSYEQYF	TGTGCCAGCAGTTCAGACAGGTCCCTTCTTTCCTACGAGCAGTACTTC
TRBD1	TRBV12-3/TRBV12-4	-	TRBJ2-3	CAITGDGTDTQYF	TGTGCCATCACAGGGGATGGCACAGATACGCAGTATTTT
-	TRBV2	-	TRBJ2-2	CASTSSSVVSGELFF	TGTGCCAGCACCTCTAGTTCGGTAGTTTCCGGGGAGCTGTTTTTT
TRBD2	TRBV27	-	TRBJ2-1	CASSLILAGPYNEQFF	TGTGCCAGCAGTTTAATACTAGCGGGACCCTACAATGAGCAGTTCTTC
TRBD2	TRBV4-1	-	TRBJ2-1	CASSRAGLVLTHNEQFF	TGCGCCAGCAGCCGCGCCGGACTAGTTTTGACCCACAATGAGCAGTTCTTC
TRBD2	TRBV7-8	once	TRBJ2-3	CASSSGLAGADTQYF	TGTGCCAGCAGCTCCGGACTAGCGGGAGCGGATACGCAGTATTTT
-	TRBV28	-	TRBJ1-2	CASSFGQGRVGYTF	TGTGCCAGCAGTTTCGGGCAGGGGCGAGTAGGCTACACCTTC
TRBD1	TRBV18	-	TRBJ2-7	CASSPTGVSVEQYF	TGTGCCAGCTCACCGACAGGGGTTTCGGTCGAGCAGTACTTC
TRBD1	TRBV5-1	-	TRBJ2-2	CASRPGQGAGELFF	TGCGCCAGCAGGCCTGGACAGGGGGCCGGGGAGCTGTTTTTT
-	TRBV30	-	TRBJ1-2	CAWSPTHRAPRTF	TGTGCCTGGAGTCCCACCCACAGGGCTCCTCGGACCTTC
-	TRBV11-2	-	TRBJ2-1	CASSLVPHSYNEQFF	TGTGCCAGCAGCTTAGTCCCACACTCCTACAATGAGCAGTTCTTC
-	TRBV9	-	TRBJ2-7	CASSPREQLSYEQYF	TGTGCCAGCAGCCCGAGGGAACAGCTCTCCTACGAGCAGTACTTC
TRBD1	TRBV9	-	TRBJ1-1	CASSVDLGGRAFF	TGTGCCAGCAGCGTAGATTTAGGGGGCAGAGCTTTCTTT
TRBD2	TRBV9	once	TRBJ2-3	CASNPGGRGDTQYF	TGTGCCAGCAACCCTGGCGGGAGGGGAGATACGCAGTATTTT
-	TRBV5-6	-	TRBJ2-7	CASSLQGADEQYF	TGTGCCAGCAGCTTGCAGGGTGCGGACGAGCAGTACTTC
-	TRBV28	-	TRBJ2-7	CASSLQSYEQYF	TGTGCCAGCAGTTTACAGTCCTACGAGCAGTACTTC
TRBD2	TRBV27	-	TRBJ2-1	CASSPVGTTGNEQFF	TGTGCCAGCAGTCCAGTCGGGACTACTGGCAATGAGCAGTTCTTC
TRBD1	TRBV5-4	few	TRBJ1-2	CASSRDREKGYTF	TGTGCCAGCAGTCGGGACAGGGAAAAAGGCTACACCTTC
TRBD1	TRBV7-2	-	TRBJ1-1	CASSATGQGARTEAFF	TGTGCCAGCAGCGCCACTGGACAGGGGGCGAGAACTGAAGCTTTCTTT
TRBD2	TRBV27	-	TRBJ2-3	CASSLSGGGDTQYF	TGTGCCAGCAGTTTATCGGGCGGGGGGGATACGCAGTATTTT
-	TRBV7-9	-	TRBJ2-7	CASSPRQGLYEQYF	TGTGCCAGCAGCCCCCGGCAGGGGCTCTACGAGCAGTACTTC
-	TRBV27	once	TRBJ2-7	CASSLSAREGSYEQYF	TGTGCCAGCAGTTTATCGGCCAGGGAAGGTTCCTACGAGCAGTACTTC
TRBD1	TRBV4-3	-	TRBJ2-7	CASSQLSGQGAREQYF	TGCGCCAGCAGCCAGCTGTCGGGACAGGGGGCTCGCGAGCAGTACTTC
-	TRBV5-6	-	TRBJ2-1	CASSLGDLDEQFF	TGTGCCAGCAGCTTGGGGGACTTAGATGAGCAGTTCTTC
-	TRBV7-9	-	TRBJ2-2	CASNKARQNTGELFF	TGTGCCAGCAATAAAGCCCGACAGAACACCGGGGAGCTGTTTTTT
-	TRBV3-1/TRBV3-2	-	TRBJ2-7	CASSLTVGSYEQYF	TGTGCCAGCAGCCTTACTGTCGGGTCCTACGAGCAGTACTTC
-	TRBV6-6	-	TRBJ2-1	CATYGGSAYNEQFF	TGTGCCACCTACGGGGGATCCGCCTACAATGAGCAGTTCTTC
TRBD2	TRBV5-1	-	TRBJ2-3	CASSLVPLAGRHTDTQYF	TGCGCCAGCAGCTTGGTCCCACTAGCGGGGCGGCACACAGATACGCAGTATTTT
-	TRBV28	-	TRBJ2-7	CASSLFRGGARRYEQYF	TGTGCCAGCAGTTTATTCCGCGGCGGGGCCCGGAGGTACGAGCAGTACTTC
TRBD1	TRBV18	-	TRBJ2-7	CASSNPGQGAYEQYF	TGTGCCAGCTCAAATCCGGGACAGGGGGCCTACGAGCAGTACTTC
TRBD2	TRBV19	-	TRBJ2-1	CASSPGRTSEVYNEQFF	TGTGCCAGTAGTCCTGGCCGGACTAGCGAGGTGTACAATGAGCAGTTCTTC
-	TRBV15	-	TRBJ2-3	CATSSRGATDTQYF	TGTGCCACCAGCAGTCGGGGAGCCACAGATACGCAGTATTTT
TRBD1	TRBV27	-	TRBJ1-1	CASSLQTGGTEAFF	TGTGCCAGCAGTCTCCAGACAGGGGGCACTGAAGCTTTCTTT
TRBD1	TRBV28	-	TRBJ2-6	CASSAAGTVDSGANVLTF	TGTGCCAGCAGCGCCGCCGGGACAGTGGACTCTGGGGCCAACGTCCTGACTTTC
-	TRBV14	-	TRBJ1-1	CASSQRGGNTEAFF	TGTGCCAGCAGCCAACGCGGCGGGAACACTGAAGCTTTCTTT
TRBD2	TRBV19	-	TRBJ2-7	CASSIALADSYEQYF	TGTGCCAGTAGTATAGCCCTAGCGGACTCCTACGAGCAGTACTTC